The 16 T cell receptor beta chains below all came from one sample that was sequenced in a study of cytomegalovirus exposure and HLA in healthy donors. Both 60 Vbeta primers and 13 Jbeta primers went into the PCR. Assay used: immunoSEQ multiplex PCR; TCRdb lists only in-frame clones, some missing. The sample lists approximately 140,000 clones, 50% to 75% occurring once. Sequencing was done on a sample of PBMCs. Receptors were obtained from a woman aged 55-70 years in good health and CMV-seropositive.

V is TRBV7-9 and J is TRBJ2-5; 12 nucleotides agree with TRBD1. Germline CDR1 SEHNR, CDR2 FQNEAQ (reference sequence). J was trimmed by 5 bases and V by 3 bases; bases with no gene match: 10. The CDR3 has 17 residues. This CDR3 reads CASSLASGTGGFETQYF. As DNA, the CDR3 is TGTGCCAGCAGCTTGGCAAGCGGGACAGGGGGCTTTGAGACCCAGTACTTC.

This clone appeared a few times. The chain links TRBV5-1 to TRBJ1-5, with D unresolved. This CDR3 has 14 residues. Between the trimmed V and J ends, which lost 0 bases and 3 bases, there was a span of 7 bases. The germline V gene has CDR1 SGHRS and CDR2 YFSETQ. CDR3 sequence: CASSLAPVNQPQHF. CDR3 bases: TGCGCCAGCAGCTTGGCTCCAGTCAATCAGCCCCAGCATTTT.

The chain joins TRBV30 to TRBJ1-4; 7 bases match TRBD1. Trimming at V came to 7 bases and at J to 7 bases, leaving 12 bases not matched to a gene. Germline assignment: CDR1 GTSNPN and CDR2 SVGIG (reference sequence). CDR3 size: 14 residues. The CDR3 sequence is CASTGFRGGEKLFF. The CDR3 nucleotides are TGTGCCTCGACAGGGTTTCGGGGTGGTGAAAAACTGTTTTTT.

The chain recombines TRBV7-3 with TRBJ2-3, with 7 positions matching TRBD2. V was pared by 2 bases and J by 0 bases, with 2 bases of the junction left unmatched. Per the germline V gene, CDR1 is SGHTA and CDR2 is FQGTGA. The length of the CDR3 is 15 residues. The CDR3 bases are TGTGCCAGCAGCTTATGGGGAGGGAGCACAGATACGCAGTATTTT. Translated, it gives CASSLWGGSTDTQYF.

V gene TRBV6-1 combines with J gene TRBJ2-7, with 11 nucleotides matching TRBD1. CDR1 is MNHNS, CDR2 SASEGT, per germline. Germline trimming cut 4 bases from V and 0 bases from J; bases unmatched to any gene: 2. The CDR3 runs to 15 residues. Here the CDR3 DNA reads TGTGCCAGCAGTGTCGGGACAGGGGGCTCCTACGAGCAGTACTTC. Translating gives CASSVGTGGSYEQYF.

CDR3 bases: TGTGCCAGCGCACGATTCCGGGACAGGGGGCACTACGAGCAGTACTTC. It is translated as CASARFRDRGHYEQYF. The chain links TRBV21-1 to TRBJ2-7; whether TRBD1, the table's D call, matches the DNA was not checked. TRBV21-1 is described as a pseudogene. This CDR3 comprises 16 residues.

The chain recombines TRBV7-2 with TRBJ2-7, with TRBD2 as a possible D gene (5 bases). The germline V and J ends were trimmed by 1 base and 3 bases, with 13 bases remaining between them. The CDR3 has 15 amino acids. Germline CDR1 and CDR2: SGHTA and FQGNSA. The CDR3 region is CASSLVEAGIYEQYF. CDR3 nucleotides: TGTGCCAGCAGCTTAGTAGAGGCCGGGATCTACGAGCAGTACTTC.

The chain has TRBV18 and TRBJ2-1; 12 positions agree with TRBD2. This CDR3 comprises 13 residues. Unmatched junction bases numbered 5, after V lost 4 bases and J lost 13 bases. From germline, CDR1 is KGHSH and CDR2 LQKENI. CDR3 amino acids: CASSRLAGEYQFF. Written as DNA, the CDR3 is TGTGCCAGCTCACGACTAGCGGGAGAGTACCAGTTCTTC.

This clone was counted only a few times. The rearrangement uses TRBV2 and TRBJ1-1; D is unclear. The CDR3 consists of 11 residues. CDR1 and CDR2 (germline): SNHLY, FYNNEI. Trimming removed 8 bases from V and 1 base from J, with 5 bases in between. The CDR3 DNA follows: TGTGCCAGCGTAGAGAACACTGAAGCTTTCTTT. The encoded protein is CASVENTEAFF.

The chain combines TRBV29-1 with TRBJ2-5; TRBD2 matches at 9 bases. The tail of the sequence fits TRBJ2-7 better, so the J call may be wrong. From germline, CDR1 is SQVTM and CDR2 ANQGSEA. This CDR3 has 14 residues. The chain's CDR3 is CSALLGSSGNEQYF. CDR3 bases: TGCAGCGCCCTTTTAGGGTCTAGCGGGAACGAGCAGTACTTC.

This clone was observed a handful of times. V usage is TRBV5-4 and J usage is TRBJ1-2; tentatively, D is TRBD1 (5 bases). Germline lookup yields CDR1 SGHNT and CDR2 YYREEE (reference sequence). The V and J ends lost 0 bases and 4 bases respectively, with 10 bases between them. This CDR3 region has 14 residues. The CDR3: CASSLERQSYGYTF. DNA for the CDR3: TGTGCCAGCAGCTTGGAGCGACAGTCCTATGGCTACACCTTC. Full variable domain (remainder filled in from reference TRBV5-4 and TRBJ1-2): ETGVTQSPTHLIKTRGQQVTLRCSSQSGHNTVSWYQQALGQGPQFIFQYYREEENGRGNFPPRFSGLQFPNYSSELNVNALELDDSALYLCASSLERQSYGYTFGSGTRLTVV.

Points on this clone: Other DNA sequences in this sample translate to the same CDR3. The J gene is TRBJ1-5, the V gene TRBV5-1; D is possibly TRBD1 (5 bases). This CDR3 spans 16 amino acids. CDR1 and CDR2 (germline): SGHRS, YFSETQ. Trimming stripped 0 bases from V and 2 bases from J, with 12 bases between. The DNA of the CDR3 is TGCGCCAGCAGCTTGGAGAGTGGGGCGGGCAATCAGCCCCAGCATTTT. It yields the protein CASSLESGAGNQPQHF.

The chain carries TRBV19 and TRBJ2-2, with TRBD1 matching over 7 bases. The CDR3 runs 17 residues. V lost 0 bases, J lost 2 bases, and 6 bases stayed unmatched. CDR1 is LNHDA and CDR2 is SQIVND in the germline V gene (reference sequence). CDR3 amino acids: CASSIDGGQINTGELFF. The CDR3 DNA is TGTGCCAGTAGTATAGATGGGGGACAGATTAACACCGGGGAGCTGTTTTTT.

The rearrangement uses TRBV5-4 and TRBJ2-3; 10 nucleotides line up with TRBD1. The CDR3 has 15 amino acids. With 4 bases clipped from V and 4 bases from J, the junction kept 6 bases outside the gene matches. Germline lookup yields CDR1 SGHNT and CDR2 YYREEE (reference sequence). This CDR3 is CASSRDRGTADTQYF. CDR3 bases: TGTGCCAGCAGCCGGGACAGGGGCACCGCAGATACGCAGTATTTT.

This sequence joins TRBV15 and TRBJ2-1; tentative D call: TRBD1 (6 bases). Germline lookup yields CDR1 LNHNV and CDR2 YYDKDF (reference sequence). Deletions cut 3 bases from V and 9 bases from J, with 12 bases between. There are 13 residues in the CDR3. The CDR3 is CATSRDSEGEQFF. The CDR3 coding sequence is TGTGCCACCAGCAGGGACAGTGAGGGTGAGCAGTTCTTC.

The V and J genes are TRBV9 and TRBJ2-5; TRBD2 might be the D (6 bases). Per the germline V gene, CDR1 is SGDLS and CDR2 is YYNGEE. CDR3 length: 15 residues. Trimming cost V 0 bases and J 2 bases, with 11 bases left between them. CDR3 in DNA: TGTGCCAGCAGCGTAGGTAGCGGACTACAAGAGACCCAGTACTTC. Its translation is CASSVGSGLQETQYF.